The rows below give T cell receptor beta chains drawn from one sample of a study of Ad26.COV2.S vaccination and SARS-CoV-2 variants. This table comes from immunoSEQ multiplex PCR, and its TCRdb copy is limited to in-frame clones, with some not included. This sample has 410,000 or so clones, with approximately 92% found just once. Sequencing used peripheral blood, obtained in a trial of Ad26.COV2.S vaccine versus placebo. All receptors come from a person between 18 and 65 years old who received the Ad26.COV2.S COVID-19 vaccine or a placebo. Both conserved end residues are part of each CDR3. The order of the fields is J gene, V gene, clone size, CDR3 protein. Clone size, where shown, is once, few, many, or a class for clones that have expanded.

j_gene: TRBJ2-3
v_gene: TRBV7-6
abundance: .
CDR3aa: CASSPIGGRGTDTQYF

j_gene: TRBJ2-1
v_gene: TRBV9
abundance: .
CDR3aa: CASSVGGGYNEQFF

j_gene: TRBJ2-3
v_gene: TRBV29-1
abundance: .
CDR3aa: CSVGGREYGTQYF

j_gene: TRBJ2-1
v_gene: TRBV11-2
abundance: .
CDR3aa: CASSLGLVVSYNEQFF

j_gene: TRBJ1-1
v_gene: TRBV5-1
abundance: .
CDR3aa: CASSFGTGAEAFF

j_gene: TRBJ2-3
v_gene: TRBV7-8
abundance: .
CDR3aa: CASSGTSHADTQYF

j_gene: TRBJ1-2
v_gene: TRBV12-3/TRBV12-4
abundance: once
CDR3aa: CASSKTVRGYTF

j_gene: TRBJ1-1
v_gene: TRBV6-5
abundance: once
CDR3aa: CASSYVQGEITEAFF

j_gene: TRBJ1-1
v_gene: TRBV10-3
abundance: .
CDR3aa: CAISGDRGTMNTEAFF

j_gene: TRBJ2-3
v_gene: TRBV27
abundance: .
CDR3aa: CASSPHSGIADTQYF

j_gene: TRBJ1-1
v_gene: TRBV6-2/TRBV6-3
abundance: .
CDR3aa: CASSYLQSEAFF

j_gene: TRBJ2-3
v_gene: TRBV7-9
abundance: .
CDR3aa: CASSLAPGLTLGTDTQYF

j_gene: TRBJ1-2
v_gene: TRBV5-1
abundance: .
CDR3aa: CASSLDGTGSYGYTF

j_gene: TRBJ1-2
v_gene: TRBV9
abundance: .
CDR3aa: CASSVEGRSYGYTF

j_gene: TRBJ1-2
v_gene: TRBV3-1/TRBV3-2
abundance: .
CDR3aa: CASSQSRTGGTYTF

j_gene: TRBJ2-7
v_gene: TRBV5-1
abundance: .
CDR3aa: CASSLVGDGEQYF

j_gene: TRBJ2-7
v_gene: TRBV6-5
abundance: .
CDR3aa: CASSWATGFPYEQYF

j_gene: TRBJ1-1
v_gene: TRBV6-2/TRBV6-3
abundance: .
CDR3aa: CASSYRASDGKNTEAFF

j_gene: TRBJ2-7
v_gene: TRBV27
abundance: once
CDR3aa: CASSSWQDYEQYF

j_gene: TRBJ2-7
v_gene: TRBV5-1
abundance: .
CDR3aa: CASSLLVERGDEQYF

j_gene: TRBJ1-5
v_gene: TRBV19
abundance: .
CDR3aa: CASSITANQPQHF

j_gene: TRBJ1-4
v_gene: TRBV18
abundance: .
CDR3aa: CASSQYRSDRGLSDEKLFF

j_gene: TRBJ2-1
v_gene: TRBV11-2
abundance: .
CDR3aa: CASSATLADRGDEQFF

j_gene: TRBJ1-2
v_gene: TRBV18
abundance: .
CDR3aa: CASSPAGMKDGYTF

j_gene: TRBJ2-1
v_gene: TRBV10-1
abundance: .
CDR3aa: CASSESFGGGPDEQFF

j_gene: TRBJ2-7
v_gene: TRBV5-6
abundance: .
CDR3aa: CASSLEQGYEQYF

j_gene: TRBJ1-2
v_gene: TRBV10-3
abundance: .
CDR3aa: CAISESSKLYGYTF

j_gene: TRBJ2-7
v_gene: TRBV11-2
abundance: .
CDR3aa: CASSLQGYEQYF

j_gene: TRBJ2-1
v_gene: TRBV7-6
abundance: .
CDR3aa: CASSLRIGGTGEYNEQFF

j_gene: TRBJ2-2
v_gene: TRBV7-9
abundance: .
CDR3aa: CASSRPGSGLNTGELFF

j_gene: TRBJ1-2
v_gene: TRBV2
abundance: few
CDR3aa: CASGLKIIDGYTF

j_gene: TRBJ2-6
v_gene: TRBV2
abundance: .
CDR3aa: CASSGGSSGANVLTF

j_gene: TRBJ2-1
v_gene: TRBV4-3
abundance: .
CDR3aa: CASSQDQIQPYNEQFF

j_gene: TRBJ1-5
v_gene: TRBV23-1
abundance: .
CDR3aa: CASSITLQDPAHQPQHF

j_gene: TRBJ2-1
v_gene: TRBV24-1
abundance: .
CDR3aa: CATGHLYNEQFF

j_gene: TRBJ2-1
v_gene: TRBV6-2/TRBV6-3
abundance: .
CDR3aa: CASSRLGGGYLEQFF

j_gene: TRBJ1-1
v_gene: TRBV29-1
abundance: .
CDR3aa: CSVRQGLGTEAFF

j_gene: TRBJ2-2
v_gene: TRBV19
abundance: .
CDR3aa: CASKGQGQGYTGELFF